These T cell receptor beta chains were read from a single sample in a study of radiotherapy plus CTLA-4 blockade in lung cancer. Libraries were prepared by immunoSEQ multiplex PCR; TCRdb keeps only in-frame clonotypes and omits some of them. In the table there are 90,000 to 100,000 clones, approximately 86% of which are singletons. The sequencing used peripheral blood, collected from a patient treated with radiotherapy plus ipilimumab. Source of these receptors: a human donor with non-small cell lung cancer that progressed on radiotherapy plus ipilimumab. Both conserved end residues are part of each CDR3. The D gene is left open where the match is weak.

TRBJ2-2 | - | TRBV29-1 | TGCAGCGTCTCCAATCTAGTCACCGGGGAGCTGTTTTTT | CSVSNLVTGELFF
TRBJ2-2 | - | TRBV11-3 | TGTGCCAGCAGCCGAAAGGGCTGGTCGGCCACGAACACCGGGGAGCTGTTTTTT | CASSRKGWSATNTGELFF
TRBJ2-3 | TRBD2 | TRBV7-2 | TGTGCCAGCAGCTTAGTAGCGGGGGCAGCGGGGGATACGCAGTATTTT | CASSLVAGAAGDTQYF
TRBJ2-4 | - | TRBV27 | TGTGCCAGCAGTCCCCGATTGTCGGATGCCAAAAACATTCAGTACTTC | CASSPRLSDAKNIQYF
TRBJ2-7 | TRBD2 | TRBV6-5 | TGTGCCAGCAGTGGGACTAGCTACGAGCAGTACTTC | CASSGTSYEQYF
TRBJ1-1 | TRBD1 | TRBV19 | TGTGCCAGTAGTATTCAGGGGGCTGGTGAAGCTTTCTTT | CASSIQGAGEAFF
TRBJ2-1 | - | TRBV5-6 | TGTGCCAGCAGCTTGATACCCCGAGGGGAGCAGTTCTTC | CASSLIPRGEQFF
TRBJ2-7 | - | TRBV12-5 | TGTGCCCGAGTTCAGTTGACGTGTCGATGGCAGTACTTC | CARVQLTCRWQYF
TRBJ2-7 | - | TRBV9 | TGTGCCAGCAGCCCATCCCCCTCCTACGAGCAGTACTTC | CASSPSPSYEQYF
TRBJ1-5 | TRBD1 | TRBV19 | TGTGCCAGTAGTATATTGGTGCTGGGACAGGCTAATCAGCCCCAGCATTTT | CASSILVLGQANQPQHF
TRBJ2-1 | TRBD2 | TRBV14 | TGTGCCAGCAGCCCCTGGACTAGCGGGGCGGTGGTCTACAATGAGCAGTTCTTC | CASSPWTSGAVVYNEQFF
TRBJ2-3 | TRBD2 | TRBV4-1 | TGCGCCAGCAGCCAAGCCGCTGGGGTGGGAGGGCCACCCACAGATACGCAGTATTTT | CASSQAAGVGGPPTDTQYF
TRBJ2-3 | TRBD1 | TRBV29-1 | TGCAGCGCCGCCGGGACAGGGGGCGTCTCAGATACGCAGTATTTT | CSAAGTGGVSDTQYF
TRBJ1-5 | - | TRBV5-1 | TGCGCCAGCAGCCCCAGGGGAAATAGCAATCAGCCCCAGCATTTT | CASSPRGNSNQPQHF
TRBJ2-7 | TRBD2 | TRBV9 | TGTGCCAGCAGCGTAGATCCTAGCGGGAGGACCCGCGGCGAGCAGTACTTC | CASSVDPSGRTRGEQYF
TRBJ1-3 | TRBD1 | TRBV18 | TGTGCCAGCTCACCAGGACAGGGTTCTGGAAACACCATATATTTT | CASSPGQGSGNTIYF